These 17 T cell receptor beta chains were all obtained from the same sample, sequenced in a study of blood T cell repertoires in COVID-19. Sequencing used immunoSEQ multiplex PCR; TCRdb keeps in-frame clones, though not all of them. The table shows about 250,000 clones, with about 80% occurring only once. Sequences were obtained from peripheral blood. The receptors here all came from a man older than 75 with acute or convalescent COVID-19.

The chain employs TRBV13 and TRBJ2-1; D is undetermined. The V and J ends lost 3 bases and 7 bases respectively, with 7 bases between them. Germline values: CDR1 PRHDT, CDR2 FYEKMQ (reference sequence). There are 12 residues in the CDR3. CDR3 in amino acids: CASSFLENEQFF. The CDR3 bases are TGTGCCAGCAGCTTTCTAGAGAATGAGCAGTTCTTC.

CDR3 nucleotide sequence: TGTGCCAGCAGAGTCTCAACAGGGTTTAATTCACCCCTCCACTTT. It encodes CASRVSTGFNSPLHF. The rearrangement joins TRBV2 to TRBJ1-6; D is perhaps TRBD1 (6 bases). Germline CDR1 reads SNHLY; CDR2 reads FYNNEI. This CDR3 has 15 amino acids. V was shortened by 6 bases and J by 6 bases, with 15 bases between the two germline ends.

The genes are TRBV7-3 and TRBJ2-5; D is perhaps TRBD1 (6 bases). Germline assignment: CDR1 SGHTA and CDR2 FQGTGA. CDR3 size: 14 residues. Trimming stripped 4 bases from V and 7 bases from J, with 16 bases between. CDR3 sequence: CASSSNGQKGTQYF. In DNA form, the CDR3 reads TGTGCCAGCAGCTCCAACGGACAGAAGGGGACCCAGTACTTC.

The rearrangement uses TRBV10-3 and TRBJ2-1, with TRBD2 matching over 13 bases. After removal of 2 bases from V and 16 bases from J, the junction contained 8 bases not matched to a gene. The CDR3 totals 14 residues. Germline V gives CDR1 ENHRY, CDR2 SYGVKD. CDR3 protein: CAISEEGLAGFGFF. CDR3 nucleotides: TGTGCCATCAGTGAGGAGGGACTAGCGGGATTTGGATTCTTC.

This clone was counted a single time. The chain uses TRBV10-3 and TRBJ2-7; 10 bases line up with TRBD1. V was clipped by 2 bases and J by 6 bases; unmatched bases: 4. The germline gives CDR1 ENHRY, CDR2 SYGVKD. This CDR3 region has 14 residues. The CDR3 nucleotides are TGTGCCATCAGTGAGGACAGGGGGCTACGCGAGCAGTACTTC. Translation gives CAISEDRGLREQYF.

The table lists this clone with many counts. The chain is built from TRBV3-1 (or the pseudogene TRBV3-2) and TRBJ1-6; D remains unclear. Germline loops: CDR1 LGHDT, CDR2 YNNKEL (reference sequence). V was shortened by 0 bases and J by 13 bases, with 10 bases between the two germline ends. This CDR3 is built from 13 residues. The CDR3 DNA reads as TGTGCCAGCAGCCAAGACTTGTTCTTCCCCCTCCACTTT. Translated: CASSQDLFFPLHF.

J is TRBJ2-1 and V is TRBV2; possibly TRBD2 for D (6 bases). This CDR3 has 17 amino acids. Germline V gene data show CDR1 as SNHLY and CDR2 as FYNNEI. V was cut by 3 bases and J by 0 bases, with 15 bases left in between. CDR3 nucleotide sequence: TGTGCCAGCAGTGAGTCCTGGCGGGAAAGCTCCTACAATGAGCAGTTCTTC. Protein product: CASSESWRESSYNEQFF.

The chain carries TRBV28 and TRBJ2-2; 11 bases agree with TRBD1. CDR3 length: 14 amino acids. CDR1 MDHEN and CDR2 SYDVKM come from the germline V gene. Trimming removed 6 bases from V and 7 bases from J; junction bases left unmatched: 4. CDR3 in amino acids: CASRSGQGVGELFF. CDR3 bases: TGTGCCAGCAGATCGGGACAGGGGGTCGGGGAGCTGTTTTTT. Variable domain in full (rest from reference TRBV28 and TRBJ2-2): DVKVTQSSRYLVKRTGEKVFLECVQDMDHENMFWYRQDPGLGLRLIYFSYDVKMKEKGDIPEGYSVSREKKERFSLILESASTNQTSMYLCASRSGQGVGELFFGEGSRLTVL.

The rearrangement links TRBV18 to TRBJ2-7, with 11 bases identical to TRBD1. J lost 4 bases, V lost 1 base, and 3 bases had no gene match. The CDR3 runs 15 residues. Germline V lookup: CDR1 KGHSH, CDR2 LQKENI. CDR3 in amino acids: CASSPRDRGWYEQYF. Here the CDR3 DNA reads TGTGCCAGCTCACCACGGGACAGGGGGTGGTACGAGCAGTACTTC.

This chain connects TRBV2 to TRBJ2-3; 11 nucleotides match TRBD1. The CDR3 is 15 amino acids. In germline, CDR1 is SNHLY, CDR2 FYNNEI. V gave up 6 bases and J gave up 4 bases; unmatched junction bases: 6. The DNA for the CDR3 is TGTGCCAGCAGACCGGGACAGGGGGTATCAGATACGCAGTATTTT. This translates into CASRPGQGVSDTQYF.

This chain joins TRBV11-2 and TRBJ1-4, with 8 nucleotides matching TRBD1. V was clipped by 1 base and J by 6 bases; unmatched bases: 10. Germline CDR1 is SGHAT and CDR2 is FQNNGV. This CDR3 has 17 amino acids. Here the CDR3 reads CASSLVGQGALDEKLFF. CDR3 nucleotide sequence: TGTGCCAGCAGCTTAGTAGGCCAGGGGGCGTTGGATGAAAAACTGTTTTTT.

The chain joins TRBV28 to TRBJ1-3; tentative D call: TRBD1 (5 bases). The CDR3 has 15 residues. In germline, CDR1 is MDHEN, CDR2 SYDVKM. The V and J ends lost 3 bases and 8 bases respectively, with 17 bases between them. Here the CDR3 DNA reads TGTGCCAGCAGTTTTCCAGGGTCCCGCGGTTACACCATATATTTT. Amino acid sequence: CASSFPGSRGYTIYF. The variable domain in full, with the rest retrieved from reference TRBV28 and TRBJ1-3, is DVKVTQSSRYLVKRTGEKVFLECVQDMDHENMFWYRQDPGLGLRLIYFSYDVKMKEKGDIPEGYSVSREKKERFSLILESASTNQTSMYLCASSFPGSRGYTIYFGEGSWLTVV.

The CDR3 reads CASSINLSYEQYF. The CDR3 coding sequence is TGTGCCAGTAGTATAAATTTATCCTACGAGCAGTACTTC. The chain combines TRBV19 with TRBJ2-7; D not certain. With 2 bases removed from V and 1 base from J, the gap between germline ends came to 6 bases. CDR1 and CDR2 (germline): LNHDA, SQIVND (reference sequence). This CDR3 region has 13 residues. Combining the CDR3 with reference TRBV19 and TRBJ2-7 gives the whole variable domain DGGITQSPKYLFRKEGQNVTLSCEQNLNHDAMYWYRQDPGQGLRLIYYSQIVNDFQKGDIAEGYSVSREKKESFPLTVTSAQKNPTAFYLCASSINLSYEQYFGPGTRLTVT.

Remarks on this clone: At the DNA level, this CDR3 is encoded by other sequences in the same sample as well. The chain combines TRBV5-1 with TRBJ2-3; no reliable D call. Germline loops: CDR1 SGHRS, CDR2 YFSETQ. The CDR3 covers 14 residues. The V end lost 0 bases, the J end lost 2 bases, and 7 bases lay between the germline ends. The DNA of the CDR3 is TGCGCCAGCAGCTTGGCTTCTCTCACAGATACGCAGTATTTT. Residues: CASSLASLTDTQYF.

This chain joins TRBV4-1 and TRBJ1-6, with TRBD1 matching 9 bases. The CDR3 is 17 residues long. CDR1 and CDR2 (germline): MGHRA, YSYEKL. V shed 5 bases, J shed 14 bases, and the junction held 19 bases outside the gene matches. The CDR3 reads CASSYSPGQGLLPTLHF. CDR3 DNA sequence: TGCGCCAGCAGCTACAGTCCGGGACAGGGTCTCCTCCCCACCCTCCACTTT.

J is TRBJ2-7 and V is TRBV12-3 or TRBV12-4, with D tentatively TRBD2 (6 bases). V was cut by 6 bases and J by 3 bases, with 12 bases left in between. This CDR3 is built from 13 residues. Here the CDR3 DNA reads TGTGCCAGCAGCTATGGGGGAGGCTACGAGCAGTACTTC. Its translation is CASSYGGGYEQYF.

J is TRBJ1-1 and V is TRBV9; no firm D call. V was shortened by 0 bases and J by 8 bases, with 11 bases between the two germline ends. This CDR3 region has 13 residues. Germline assignment: CDR1 SGDLS and CDR2 YYNGEE. The CDR3 protein is CASSVAPGSEAFF. CDR3 nucleotides: TGTGCCAGCAGCGTAGCTCCGGGGTCAGAAGCTTTCTTT.